Detailed here is one TCR beta chain. Clinical history as reported by participants underpinned cohort assignment. The CDR3 runs to 18 residues. With 3 bases removed from V and 2 bases from J, the gap between germline ends came to 21 bases. Germline CDR1 MGHDK, CDR2 SYGVNS. Authors' processing steps: It was from reference gene primer amplification that nucleated cell counts were estimated. TCRdb's table, derived via immunoSEQ multiplex PCR, lists solely in-frame clones and lacks some. V and J calls and clone size are as listed in that table; D and trimming were resolved from the DNA. The sample has about 400,000 clones, roughly 86% seen once. This specimen comes from a study of blood T cell repertoires in COVID-19. Study context: Italy, Spain and the United States were the sources of the convalescent and acute COVID-19 samples. T cells, B-cell-depleted T cells, or PBMCs provided the cDNA or gDNA that served as material.

The V call is TRBV25-1, the J call TRBJ2-3; possible D gene TRBD1, 6 bases. The source of this sequence is a man aged 35 to 55 in a cohort exposed to, infected with or recovered from COVID-19 (not recorded which). Sequences were obtained from PBMCs or T cells enriched from blood (not recorded which). CDR3 loop: CASSDYGKRQEITDTQYF. The DNA of the CDR3 is TGTGCCAGCAGTGACTACGGTAAAAGACAGGAGATCACAGATACGCAGTATTTT. Variable domain in full (rest from reference TRBV25-1 and TRBJ2-3): EADIYQTPRYLVIGTGKKITLECSQTMGHDKMYWYQQDPGMELHLIHYSYGVNSTEKGDLSSESTVSRIRTEHFPLTLESARPSHTSQYLCASSDYGKRQEITDTQYFGPGTRLTVL.